These 9 T cell receptor beta chains were all obtained from the same sample, sequenced in a study of identical twins. Each CDR3 protein gets one entry after TCRdb re-called the 5' RACE reads with MiXCR. The sample lists hundreds of thousands of distinct CDR3 sequences, 15% to 20% occurring once. This sample was also put to use in a study of T cells expressing NK-cell markers.

Source material: PBMCs. These receptors came from a woman younger than 35 in good health.

This clonotype has a handful of counts. The chain carries TRBV7-9 and TRBJ2-5; 7 bases line up with TRBD1. V lost 4 bases to trimming and J lost 6 bases; unmatched junction nucleotides: 2. The CDR3 is 12 residues long. Germline V gene data show CDR1 as SEHNR and CDR2 as FQNEAQ (reference sequence). In nucleotides, the CDR3 is TGTGCCAGCAGCTGGACAGGAAAGACCCAGTACTTC. It codes for CASSWTGKTQYF.

A few counts support this clonotype. V usage is TRBV5-1 and J usage is TRBJ1-1; 7 bases map to TRBD1. From germline, CDR1 is SGHRS and CDR2 YFSETQ. The CDR3 has 13 residues. J lost 8 bases, V lost 2 bases, and 6 bases had no gene match. CDR3 in amino acids: CASSLQGTGEAFF. The CDR3 region has the DNA TGCGCCAGCAGCTTACAGGGGACGGGCGAAGCTTTCTTT.

The rearrangement uses TRBV5-1 and TRBJ2-1, with D perhaps matching TRBD1 or TRBD2 (6 bases each). The CDR3 length is 14 residues. Germline CDR1 and CDR2: SGHRS and YFSETQ. Deletions cut 6 bases from V and 0 bases from J, with 10 bases between. The DNA of the CDR3 is TGCGCCAGCACCAAGGGGGGCTCCTACAATGAGCAGTTCTTC. This sequence encodes CASTKGGSYNEQFF.

In its sample, this clonotype was seen a few times. The genes are TRBV12-3 or TRBV12-4 and TRBJ1-1; D remains unclear. Trimming stripped 1 base from V and 5 bases from J, with 5 bases between. The CDR3 has 12 amino acids. In DNA form, the CDR3 reads TGTGCCAGCAGTTTAGTCGCAACTGAAGCTTTCTTT. Translating gives CASSLVATEAFF.

The chain employs TRBV6-5 and TRBJ2-3, with D perhaps TRBD2 (6 bases). Germline lookup yields CDR1 MNHEY and CDR2 SVGAGI. The V end was cut by 2 bases, the J end by 1 base, with 7 bases between. The CDR3 spans 14 residues. CDR3 nucleotides: TGTGCCAGCAGTTACATAGCGGGCACAGATACGCAGTATTTT. Amino acid sequence: CASSYIAGTDTQYF.

V is TRBV6-1 and J is TRBJ2-7; D perhaps matches TRBD2 (6 bases). V was pared by 6 bases and J by 1 base, with 16 bases between. Germline CDR1 is MNHNS and CDR2 is SASEGT. CDR3 length equals 15 residues. This chain's CDR3 is CASSLTSFGSYEQYF. The CDR3 nucleotides read TGTGCCAGCAGCCTCACTAGCTTCGGGTCCTACGAGCAGTACTTC.

In its sample, this clonotype was seen a few times. The chain combines TRBV12-3 or TRBV12-4 with TRBJ1-2, with a weak D call TRBD1 (5 bases). Deletions cut 2 bases from V and 6 bases from J, with 10 bases between. The CDR3 extends over 13 amino acids. The CDR3 DNA follows: TGTGCCAGCAGTTTATCCCCAGGGCATGGCTACACCTTC. Translated: CASSLSPGHGYTF.

The V call is TRBV7-6, the J call TRBJ1-4; D call uncertain. Trimming took off 0 bases at V and 8 bases at J, with 13 bases between the two ends. Germline CDR1 SGHVS, CDR2 FNYEAQ. The CDR3 runs to 15 residues. CDR3 loop: CASSLARELGEKLFF. The CDR3 DNA follows: TGTGCCAGCAGCTTAGCGAGGGAGCTTGGCGAAAAACTGTTTTTT.

This clonotype occurred a few times. The chain couples TRBV7-9 to TRBJ2-1; no firm D call. The CDR3 totals 15 residues. V was clipped by 6 bases and J by 0 bases, with 12 bases between them. The germline CDR1 and CDR2 sequences are SEHNR and FQNEAQ (reference sequence). CDR3 loop: CASSRALSSYNEQFF. In nucleotides, the CDR3 is TGTGCCAGCAGTCGCGCCCTTAGCTCCTACAATGAGCAGTTCTTC.